One sample yielded the 23 T cell receptor beta chains listed below, sequenced in a study of long-term antiretroviral therapy in people with HIV. Investigators performed immunoSEQ version v3.0 at survey level. Libraries were prepared by immunoSEQ multiplex PCR; TCRdb keeps only in-frame clonotypes and omits some of them. The repertoire holds some 22,000 clones, about 86% seen once, with 4.6% in the top ten. The sequencing here drew on unsorted PBMCs, taken 1.3 years after starting antiretroviral therapy. These receptors were obtained from a man in his fifties or sixties with HIV.

The chain joins TRBV27 to TRBJ2-1; possibly TRBD1 or TRBD2 for D (5 bases each). There are 15 residues in the CDR3. Germline V gene sequence: CDR1 MNHEY, CDR2 SMNVEV (reference sequence). The ends were cut back, 4 bases at V and 4 bases at J, with 14 bases in the middle. CDR3 in DNA: TGTGCCAGCAGTTCCTCTAGCTGGGGGTACAATGAGCAGTTCTTC. This codes for CASSSSSWGYNEQFF.

The chain carries TRBV7-8 and TRBJ2-6; the match to TRBD2 covers 15 bases. Germline V gene data show CDR1 as SGHVS and CDR2 as FQNEAQ. CDR3 size: 19 residues. The J segment lost 0 bases and the V segment lost 4 bases, leaving 4 bases of the junction unmatched. The CDR3 sequence is CASSSGTSGRTSGANVLTF. CDR3 DNA sequence: TGTGCCAGCAGCTCAGGGACTAGCGGGAGGACCTCTGGGGCCAACGTCCTGACTTTC. Combining the CDR3 with reference TRBV7-8 and TRBJ2-6 gives the whole variable domain GAGVSQSPRYKVAKRGQDVALRCDPISGHVSLFWYQQALGQGPEFLTYFQNEAQLDKSGLPSDRFFAERPEGSVSTLKIQRTQQEDSAVYLCASSSGTSGRTSGANVLTFGAGSRLTVL.

This chain connects TRBV9 to TRBJ2-5, with D perhaps matching TRBD2 (6 bases). Germline V gene data show CDR1 as SGDLS and CDR2 as YYNGEE. The V and J ends lost 4 bases and 5 bases respectively, with 18 bases between them. The CDR3 loop spans 15 amino acids. The CDR3 DNA sequence: TGTGCCAGCAGCATGAACGGGGACTTCGTGGAGACCCAGTACTTC. Its protein is CASSMNGDFVETQYF.

CDR3 residues: CASGEGNQPQHF. In nucleotides, the CDR3 is TGTGCCAGCGGGGAGGGCAATCAGCCCCAGCATTTT. The chain carries TRBV7-9 and TRBJ1-5; no definite D call. V was cut by 8 bases and J by 2 bases, with 7 bases left in between. Germline V gene data show CDR1 as SEHNR and CDR2 as FQNEAQ (reference sequence). The CDR3 is 12 amino acids. Full variable domain (rest looked up from reference TRBV7-9 and TRBJ1-5): DTGVSQNPRHKITKRGQNVTFRCDPISEHNRLYWYRQTLGQGPEFLTYFQNEAQLEKSRLLSDRFSAERPKGSFSTLEIQRTEQGDSAMYLCASGEGNQPQHFGDGTRLSIL.

This chain connects TRBV27 to TRBJ2-1; D perhaps matches TRBD1 (8 bases). Germline lookup yields CDR1 MNHEY and CDR2 SMNVEV (reference sequence). Trimming shortened V by 8 bases and J by 6 bases, and 23 bases separated the two germline ends. The CDR3 consists of 16 residues. CDR3 protein: CASYAPGQGGGNEQFF. The CDR3 bases are TGTGCCAGCTATGCTCCTGGACAGGGAGGGGGCAATGAGCAGTTCTTC.

The V gene is TRBV12-5, the J gene TRBJ2-2; D not resolved. The CDR3 extends over 14 amino acids. The germline CDR1 and CDR2 sequences are LGHNT and FRNRAP. V was cut by 2 bases and J by 0 bases, with 4 bases left in between. In nucleotides, the CDR3 is TGTGCTAGTGGTTTGTCCCCGAACACCGGGGAGCTGTTTTTT. It specifies CASGLSPNTGELFF.

By frequency in the sample, this clone is large. CDR3 DNA: TGTGCCAGCAGCTTGACGGGGGGGCCGGCCTACGAGCAGTACTTC. Translating gives CASSLTGGPAYEQYF. This rearrangement joins TRBV5-4 to TRBJ2-7, with TRBD2 matching 8 bases. After removal of 1 base from V and 2 bases from J, the junction contained 5 bases not matched to a gene. CDR3 size: 15 residues. Germline CDR1 reads SGHNT; CDR2 reads YYREEE (reference sequence).

The rearrangement joins TRBV6-6 to TRBJ2-7, with 8 positions matching TRBD2. The J segment lost 0 bases and the V segment lost 6 bases, leaving 10 bases of the junction unmatched. CDR3 length: 16 amino acids. Germline lookup yields CDR1 MNHNY and CDR2 SVGAGI (reference sequence). The CDR3 bases are TGTGCCAGCAGCCATCCCTCTAGCGGGCTCTCCTACGAGCAGTACTTC. It translates to CASSHPSSGLSYEQYF.

This clone was recorded only once. The gene calls are TRBV30 and TRBJ2-7; tentatively, D is TRBD2 (6 bases). Trimming took 0 bases from V and 3 from J, leaving 9 bases between them. Germline CDR1 GTSNPN, CDR2 SVGIG (reference sequence). CDR3 length: 13 amino acids. The CDR3 region has the DNA TGTGCCTGGAGTGTCGGGACTCTCTACGAGCAGTACTTC. It encodes CAWSVGTLYEQYF.

The rearrangement links TRBV5-1 to TRBJ2-1; 9 bases map to TRBD2. This CDR3 has 16 residues. With 3 bases clipped from V and 3 bases from J, the junction kept 7 bases outside the gene matches. Germline CDR1 reads SGHRS; CDR2 reads YFSETQ. The CDR3 is CASSSLAGARYNEQFF. CDR3 coding DNA: TGCGCCAGCAGCTCATTAGCGGGGGCCCGCTACAATGAGCAGTTCTTC.

The chain has TRBV6-1 and TRBJ2-2; TRBD1 is a possible D gene (5 bases). This CDR3 has 13 residues. In germline, CDR1 is MNHNS, CDR2 SASEGT. V was cut by 5 bases and J by 6 bases, with 10 bases left in between. CDR3 coding DNA: TGTGCCAGCAGTTTCCGACAGTCCGGGGAGCTGTTTTTT. Its translation: CASSFRQSGELFF.

This clone came up a few times. This rearrangement joins TRBV11-2 to TRBJ1-5, with unresolved D. The CDR3 is made up of 15 amino acids. Germline values: CDR1 SGHAT, CDR2 FQNNGV. Trimming pared 5 bases from V and 0 bases from J, leaving 11 bases between. The CDR3 DNA sequence: TGTGCCAGCAGCCCAGTTGGGAATAGCAATCAGCCCCAGCATTTT. Protein product: CASSPVGNSNQPQHF.

This clone has more than one count but fewer than ten. DNA for the CDR3: TGTGCCAGCAGCTCGCAAACGGACCTCCACACCTTC. Translated, it gives CASSSQTDLHTF. The rearrangement links TRBV7-3 to TRBJ1-2; D not certain. V lost 4 bases and J lost 12, with 15 bases in between. This CDR3 region has 12 residues. Germline V CDR1 and CDR2: SGHTA, FQGTGA.

This chain uses TRBV7-3 with TRBJ1-1; no firm D call. V gave up 4 bases and J gave up 0 bases, with 6 bases separating them. CDR1 SGHTA and CDR2 FQGTGA come from the germline V gene. The CDR3 length is 13 residues. In DNA form, the CDR3 reads TGTGCCAGCAGCTCCGTCCTGAACACTGAAGCTTTCTTT. Amino acid sequence: CASSSVLNTEAFF.

The V gene is TRBV28, the J gene TRBJ2-3; maybe TRBD1 (5 bases). Germline V gives CDR1 MDHEN, CDR2 SYDVKM. This CDR3 region has 16 residues. V dropped 5 bases and J dropped 0 bases, with 15 bases sitting between them. CDR3 bases: TGTGCCAGCAGTCCAGGGTCGGCGACTAGCACAGATACGCAGTATTTT. It codes for CASSPGSATSTDTQYF.

The J gene is TRBJ1-5, the V gene TRBV7-9; 7 positions agree with TRBD1. Germline V lookup: CDR1 SEHNR, CDR2 FQNEAQ (reference sequence). This CDR3 region has 15 residues. V lost 5 bases and J lost 2; bases outside the gene matches: 6. The DNA for the CDR3 is TGTGCCAGCAGCCCGCAAGACAGGGGCAATCAGCCCCAGCATTTT. Protein product: CASSPQDRGNQPQHF.

The V and J genes are TRBV29-1 and TRBJ2-2, with D perhaps given as TRBD1 or TRBD2 (5 bases each). Germline assignment: CDR1 SQVTM and CDR2 ANQGSEA. CDR3 length: 13 residues. The V end was cut by 3 bases, the J end by 4 bases, with 9 bases between. The CDR3 reads CSVEQGRTGELFF. CDR3 coding DNA: TGCAGCGTTGAGCAGGGACGCACCGGGGAGCTGTTTTTT.

This chain joins TRBV6-5 and TRBJ1-1, with 7 bases that match TRBD1. In germline, CDR1 is MNHEY, CDR2 SVGAGI. The length of the CDR3 is 13 residues. V was clipped by 2 bases and J by 10 bases; unmatched bases: 7. CDR3 nucleotides: TGTGCCAGCAGTTACACGAACAGGGGACCAGCTTTCTTT. This gives the protein CASSYTNRGPAFF.

This chain connects TRBV5-1 to TRBJ2-5; TRBD2 aligns across 9 bases. The V gene end was trimmed by 0 bases and the J gene end by 5 bases; junction bases not matched to a gene: 5. The germline V gene encodes CDR1 SGHRS and CDR2 YFSETQ. CDR3 size: 15 residues. This chain's CDR3 is CASSLGGGAIETQYF. CDR3 nucleotides: TGCGCCAGCAGCTTGGGCGGGGGGGCCATTGAGACCCAGTACTTC.

The chain recombines TRBV5-6 with TRBJ2-2; either TRBD1 or TRBD2 may supply D (5 bases each). The CDR3 is 16 amino acids. V lost 1 base, J lost 1 base, and 11 bases lay in between. Per the germline V gene, CDR1 is SGHDT and CDR2 is YYEEEE. CDR3 in DNA: TGTGCCAGCAGCTTGCCGGGGCCAGAGAACACCGGGGAGCTGTTTTTT. Protein: CASSLPGPENTGELFF.

The rearrangement links TRBV6-5 to TRBJ2-3, with 8 bases identical to TRBD2. Germline V gene sequence: CDR1 MNHEY, CDR2 SVGAGI. J was trimmed by 4 bases and V by 0 bases; bases with no gene match: 6. The CDR3 extends over 16 amino acids. In DNA form, the CDR3 reads TGTGCCAGCAGTTACTCTCCGGGGGGGTTCGCAGATACGCAGTATTTT. Its protein product is CASSYSPGGFADTQYF.

The chain carries TRBV5-1 and TRBJ2-1; 10 bases line up with TRBD1. V trimming: 0 bases; J trimming: 7 bases; junction bases outside the gene matches: 7. The CDR3 contains 16 residues. Germline loops: CDR1 SGHRS, CDR2 YFSETQ. CDR3 sequence (DNA): TGCGCCAGCAGCTTGGGACAGGGGGCGCCGTGGAATGAGCAGTTCTTC. Residues: CASSLGQGAPWNEQFF. Complete variable domain (other parts from reference TRBV5-1 and TRBJ2-1): KAGVTQTPRYLIKTRGQQVTLSCSPISGHRSVSWYQQTPGQGLQFLFEYFSETQRNKGNFPGRFSGRQFSNSRSEMNVSTLELGDSALYLCASSLGQGAPWNEQFFGPGTRLTVL.

There are a few counts of this clone. The CDR3 loop is CASSSTGGKRTYEQYF. CDR3 bases: TGTGCCAGTTCTTCTACAGGGGGCAAGAGGACCTACGAGCAGTACTTC. The chain combines TRBV6-6 with TRBJ2-7, with 9 bases that match TRBD1. CDR3 length: 16 residues. CDR1 is MNHNY, CDR2 SVGAGI, per germline (reference sequence). Trimming took 9 bases from V and 2 from J; bases not matched to a gene: 14.